The source of this T cell receptor (beta chain) is a study of cytomegalovirus exposure and HLA in healthy donors. Likely unrecorded immune exposures existed in these nominally healthy donors. With 60 Vbeta and 13 Jbeta primers, the PCR was carried out. TCRdb keeps only in-frame clones here, not all; method: immunoSEQ multiplex PCR. The sample includes roughly 110,000 clones, around 77% of them seen just once. Losses at the gene ends were 10 bases for V and 2 bases for J; bases not matched to a gene: 11. The germline V gene has CDR1 SEHNR and CDR2 FQNEAQ (reference sequence). The CDR3 length is 14 residues.

The sample consisted of PBMCs. This TCR was sampled from a male donor in good health and CMV-seronegative. This chain joins TRBV7-9 and TRBJ2-7; 7 bases map to TRBD2. The CDR3 sequence is CATHPRDYPYEQYF. The CDR3 coding sequence is TGTGCCACCCACCCCCGGGACTACCCCTACGAGCAGTACTTC.